The rows below give T cell receptor beta chains drawn from one sample of a study of T-cell reconstitution after alpha-beta-depleted transplantation in children. TCRdb analysed the PCR reads with MiXCR anew, one entry per CDR3 protein. Of about 240,000 distinct CDR3 sequences in the sample, under 30% were seen once. Sequenced material: PBMCs, taken before TCRalphabeta/CD19-depleted stem cell transplant. These receptors all come from a girl aged 2 to 9 with Fanconi anemia, due to receive a stem cell transplant. The CDR3 runs from the conserved cysteine through the conserved F or W. The order of the fields is D gene, J gene, clone size, CDR3 length, V gene, CDR3 DNA, CDR3 protein. D genes are given only for firm matches. Clone size, where shown, is once, few, many, or a class for clones that have expanded.

-	TRBJ2-1	few	15	TRBV27	TGTGCCAGCAGTTCAAGGGGGGGGTCCTACAATGAGCAGTTCTTC	CASSSRGGSYNEQFF
TRBD2	TRBJ2-7	-	15	TRBV20-1	TGCAGCCAAACCGGGAGCGGGAGAGGGGGGTACGAGCAGTACTTC	CSQTGSGRGGYEQYF
-	TRBJ2-7	-	15	TRBV6-1	TGTGCCAGCAGTGAAGTTCCAGCCCGCGCCTACGAGCAGTACTTC	CASSEVPARAYEQYF
-	TRBJ2-1	-	12	TRBV29-1	TGCAGCGTTGAGGGCCGAAACAATGAGCAGTTCTTC	CSVEGRNNEQFF
-	TRBJ2-1	-	11	TRBV29-1	TGCAGCGTGTTGGCTTGGAATGAGCAGTTCTTC	CSVLAWNEQFF
-	TRBJ2-7	-	18	TRBV20-1	TGCAGTGCCATTTCCCCGGGAAGTCCTAGGGGGAGCTCCTACGAGCAGTACTTC	CSAISPGSPRGSSYEQYF
-	TRBJ2-1	few	14	TRBV9	TGTGCCAGCAGCGTCGGACCACCCAACAATGAGCAGTTCTTC	CASSVGPPNNEQFF
TRBD2	TRBJ2-1	few	15	TRBV20-1	TGCAGTGCTAGAGGGAGCGGGACGTCAAGAAATGAGCAGTTCTTC	CSARGSGTSRNEQFF
-	TRBJ2-3	few	14	TRBV10-2	TGCGCCAGCAGTGACAGGCCAAACACAGATACGCAGTATTTT	CASSDRPNTDTQYF
-	TRBJ2-1	many	17	TRBV29-1	TGCAGCGTTGAAGATGCAGGACTCAGGAACTCCTACAATGAGCAGTTCTTC	CSVEDAGLRNSYNEQFF